The present T cell receptor (beta chain) was sequenced within a study of T cells in Graves' hyperthyroidism and ophthalmopathy (dated by TCRdb to between 2019 and 2020). Study-wide context: Peripheral blood samples were taken at initial diagnosis, before any treatment was given. TCR V-J signatures able to tell the groups apart were searched for in a discovery cohort of about a hundred patients, of whom over 40 had Graves' ophthalmopathy and roughly 58 had stable Graves' hyperthyroidism. Whether ophthalmopathy could be predicted prospectively was tested in an independent validation cohort made up of roughly 19 hyperthyroidism patients plus 17 patients who later progressed to ophthalmopathy. The roughly 100 discovery patients were divided at random into training and test sets in a 7:3 ratio. The study also compared thyroid tissue and blood T-cell repertoires from about six Graves' hyperthyroidism patients. Following sampling, methimazole starting at 30 mg daily was given to hyperthyroidism patients, and high-dose intravenous methylprednisolone was given to ophthalmopathy patients. TCR Vbeta CDR3 sequencing of 120 to 150 peripheral blood samples (approximately 44 ophthalmopathy, 75 hyperthyroidism and approximately 17 progressor patients) is reported in the paper. General conclusions and limits of the study: In validation, progression to ophthalmopathy was predicted by the model with nearly 71% sensitivity and roughly 76% specificity, a median of approximately 6.5 months before onset. No statistical method was used to fix the sample size in advance, and group allocation was not hidden from the investigators. In cross-validation, a model built on a 13 V-J signature told ophthalmopathy apart from stable hyperthyroidism with under 90% sensitivity and about 81% specificity, and in testing the same model reached 80%/75%. Most expanded thyroid clonotypes (frequency above 0.001) were also detected in blood, suggesting blood repertoires may reflect thyroid immune responses.

A patient counted as having stable Graves' hyperthyroidism if no progression to ophthalmopathy occurred over 18 months of follow-up. Hyperthyroidism patients were newly diagnosed, had a disease duration of under 2 months, and were aged 18 to 65 years. Patients with uncontrolled infections, other autoimmune diseases, pregnancy or lactation were excluded. Clinical symptoms, serum thyroxine and TRAb, thyroid ultrasound, and orbital computed tomography formed the basis for the diagnoses. PBMCs were isolated from 10 ml of fresh peripheral blood by Ficoll-Paque density gradient centrifugation. Total RNA was extracted using Trizol reagent, and RNA quality was assessed on an Agilent 2100 Bioanalyzer. Including the terminal cysteine and phenylalanine, the CDR3 comprises 13 residues. Kept here is only the CDR3 DNA, which spans 39 bases and is read in frame from base 1. V sheds 5 bases and J sheds 5 bases, leaving 13 bases between their ends.

Amplification of TCR beta CDR3 regions was carried out from RNA transcripts. A first-round RT-PCR of the TCR CDR3 used the HTBI primer set with the Qiagen OneStep RT-PCR kit. A second multiplex PCR round built the libraries, followed by size selection and purification. Libraries were sequenced paired-end with 100 bp reads on an Illumina HiSeq2000. From the authors' description of their analysis: Raw data were processed with SOAPnuke, discarding reads with adapters, uncalled bases, mean Phred below 15, or no exact constant-primer or identifier match. High-quality paired reads were merged with COPE v1.2.5, and unique nucleotide sequences were defined as clonotypes. MiTCR v1.1 was used to align the clonotypes against IMGT TRBV, TRBD and TRBJ reference segments. Analysis was restricted to V-J combinations with a frequency above 0.0001, which covered roughly 99% of repertoires. The TCS score was defined as the ratio of F50 (clonal expansion) to E x V (chaos), calculated using BLOSUM62-based TCRdist between CDR3 peptides within each V-J. Welch's t-statistics and random forest reduced some 510 V-J features to around 14, which were used in a naive Bayes classifier (R e1071). Thyroid-blood repertoire similarity was quantified with the Morisita-Horn index. Starting from the raw public reads, TCRdb applied fastp trimming at Q25, assembled clones with MiXCR and retained in-frame beta chains. Each CDR3 protein appears once, grouped with its most common genes and DNA. TCRdb, not the authors, supplied the V and J calls. The sample data list around 700,000 distinct CDR3 sequences, and about 35% of these were observed just once. Around a third of the sample is in the top ten clones.

This clonotype was seen many times. Its binding antigen is unknown. Nothing much larger sits one base from this clone, and base qualities are not available. The sample consisted of blood. The sequence derives from a woman in her 40s with Graves' hyperthyroidism. The sequence is built from TRBV12-3 or TRBV12-4 and TRBJ2-7; the D gene cannot be resolved reliably. The CDR3 here reads CASSRRTADEQYF. The nucleotide sequence is given as TGTGCCAGCAGTCGCCGGACCGCGGACGAGCAGTACTTC.